These 8 T cell receptor beta chains share one sample of origin, sequenced in a study of shared clonotypes between healthy human individuals (dated by TCRdb to about 2020). The method behind the library was the immunoSEQ multiplex PCR assay. Drawn from immuneACCESS, this table holds only the in-frame rearrangements with V and J called that TCRdb kept. Clones are partly lost; checked studies trace under half to an unresolved V gene and leave the rest unexplained. Across this sample there are roughly 170,000 clones, with about 68% seen only once. Over 9.5% of the sample rests with the top ten. The specimen sequenced was memory CD4+ T cells sorted from blood. The meaning of the sample's cell subset or site label: CD45RA-negative fraction. All receptors derive from a man aged 25-45 years in good health.

This sequence joins TRBV5-5 and TRBJ2-7; D call uncertain. Trimming removed 4 bases at V and 6 bases at J, with 8 bases between. This CDR3 spans 11 amino acids. CDR1 and CDR2 from the germline V gene are SGHKS and YYEKEE (reference sequence). CDR3 residues: CASSPVGEQYF. CDR3 in DNA: TGTGCCAGCAGCCCTGTCGGCGAGCAGTACTTC.

The chain is built from TRBV9 and TRBJ1-5; 7 bases fit TRBD1. Germline CDR1 reads SGDLS; CDR2 reads YYNGEE. J lost 6 bases, V lost 4 bases, and 7 bases had no gene match. This CDR3 comprises 14 residues. The DNA for the CDR3 is TGTGCCAGCAGCCCCGGACAGGCGGGTCAGCCCCAGCATTTT. It encodes CASSPGQAGQPQHF.

This clone occurred once. The gene calls are TRBV30 and TRBJ2-5, with a tentative D call TRBD2 (6 bases). This CDR3 is built from 13 residues. Germline CDR1 GTSNPN, CDR2 SVGIG (reference sequence). V gave up 0 bases and J gave up 5 bases, with 10 bases separating them. In DNA, the CDR3 is TGTGCCTGGAGTGTATCTAGCGCGGAGACCCAGTACTTC. Translation: CAWSVSSAETQYF.

This sequence joins TRBV7-2 and TRBJ2-5, with unresolved D. This CDR3 is built from 14 residues. Per the germline V gene, CDR1 is SGHTA and CDR2 is FQGNSA. The V end was cut by 5 bases, the J end by 7 bases, with 17 bases between. CDR3 in amino acids: CASSPRTSRWTQYF. DNA for the CDR3: TGTGCCAGCAGCCCTCGGACGTCCCGGTGGACCCAGTACTTC. Based on the CDR3 plus reference TRBV7-2 and TRBJ2-5, the full variable domain is GAGVSQSPSNKVTEKGKDVELRCDPISGHTALYWYRQSLGQGLEFLIYFQGNSAPDKSGLPSDRFSAERTGGSVSTLTIQRTQQEDSAVYLCASSPRTSRWTQYFGPGTRLLVL.

This chain joins TRBV28 and TRBJ2-6; 9 bases align to TRBD1. Germline loops: CDR1 MDHEN, CDR2 SYDVKM. Losses at the gene ends were 6 bases for V and 0 bases for J; bases not matched to a gene: 6. The CDR3 is 17 residues long. CDR3: CASSPTGGHSGANVLTF. Written as DNA, the CDR3 is TGTGCCAGCAGCCCGACAGGGGGTCACTCTGGGGCCAACGTCCTGACTTTC.

The gene calls are TRBV7-3 and TRBJ1-1, with 8 bases identical to TRBD1. Germline CDR1 is SGHTA and CDR2 is FQGTGA. V lost 0 bases, J lost 6 bases, and 0 bases stayed unmatched. The CDR3 runs 13 residues. CDR3 DNA: TGTGCCAGCAGCTTAACGGACAGGGCTGAAGCTTTCTTT. Translation gives CASSLTDRAEAFF.

The rearrangement uses TRBV29-1 and TRBJ2-3; D might be TRBD1 or TRBD2, each matching 6 bases. The V end was cut by 6 bases, the J end by 6 bases, with 16 bases between. The CDR3 is 13 amino acids. From germline, CDR1 is SQVTM and CDR2 ANQGSEA. DNA of the CDR3: TGCAGCGTGACCCTCGGGGGCGGGGATACGCAGTATTTT. Residues: CSVTLGGGDTQYF.

The chain recombines TRBV2 with TRBJ2-7; D is uncertain. V was shortened by 1 base and J by 3 bases, with 7 bases between the two germline ends. Germline CDR1 SNHLY, CDR2 FYNNEI. There are 13 residues in the CDR3. The CDR3 DNA is TGTGCCAGCAGTGAAGGACTGGACTACGAGCAGTACTTC. Protein sequence: CASSEGLDYEQYF. Full variable domain (rest looked up from reference TRBV2 and TRBJ2-7): EPEVTQTPSHQVTQMGQEVILRCVPISNHLYFYWYRQILGQKVEFLVSFYNNEISEKSEIFDDQFSVERPDGSNFTLKIRSTKLEDSAMYFCASSEGLDYEQYFGPGTRLTVT.